One sample yielded the 23 T cell receptor beta chains listed below, sequenced in a study of T-cell reconstitution after alpha-beta-depleted transplantation in children. Researchers prepared the TCRbeta library using unique molecular identifiers, the study reports. TCRdb reanalysed the PCR reads using MiXCR and keeps one entry per CDR3 protein. Among fewer than 400,000 distinct CDR3 sequences listed, over 20% were seen once. The sample here was PBMCs, mostly from graft donor cells, taken 180 days after TCRalphabeta/CD19-depleted stem cell transplant. Every receptor here comes from a male patient younger than 18 who had a stem cell transplant for acute lymphoblastic leukemia, so the T cells may come from the graft donor.

The chain uses TRBV9 and TRBJ2-7; 9 nucleotides match TRBD2. The junction had 7 bases not matched to a gene; V was cut back by 0 bases and J by 6 bases. The CDR3 spans 15 residues. Germline V gives CDR1 SGDLS, CDR2 YYNGEE. The CDR3 DNA is TGTGCCAGCAGCGTAGAAGCGGGAGGAGCCCCCGAGCAGTACTTC. Translated, it gives CASSVEAGGAPEQYF.

This clonotype has ten or more counts. This chain connects TRBV12-3 or TRBV12-4 to TRBJ2-1; 8 bases are a match to TRBD2. V lost 1 base, J lost 2 bases, and 4 bases stayed unmatched. The CDR3 totals 16 residues. The CDR3 sequence: CASSLEAGATYNEQFF. The DNA for the CDR3 is TGTGCCAGCAGTTTAGAAGCGGGAGCCACCTACAATGAGCAGTTCTTC.

This chain uses TRBV12-3 or TRBV12-4 with TRBJ2-7; unclear D gene. This CDR3 region has 15 residues. Trimming shortened V by 3 bases and J by 4 bases, and 16 bases separated the two germline ends. This CDR3 is CASSLELYRVYEQYF. The CDR3 bases are TGTGCCAGCAGTTTGGAGCTTTATAGGGTTTACGAGCAGTACTTC.

The rearrangement links TRBV10-3 to TRBJ2-7, with 7 bases matching TRBD2. CDR3 size: 17 residues. Germline CDR1 ENHRY, CDR2 SYGVKD. The J segment lost 6 bases and the V segment lost 0 bases, leaving 14 bases of the junction unmatched. Here the CDR3 reads CAISESSQLGGLSEQYF. The CDR3 nucleotides read TGTGCCATCAGTGAGTCGAGCCAGCTGGGAGGGCTTTCCGAGCAGTACTTC.

This clonotype was seen a few times. The chain couples TRBV6-2 or TRBV6-3 to TRBJ2-1, with TRBD2 identical over 10 bases. CDR1 is MNHEY and CDR2 is SVGEGT in the germline V gene. The CDR3 is 18 residues long. V was pared by 2 bases and J by 4 bases, with 11 bases of the junction left unmatched. CDR3 loop: CASSYPPQSGRGYNEQFF. The CDR3 nucleotides read TGTGCCAGCAGTTACCCTCCCCAGAGCGGGAGGGGGTACAATGAGCAGTTCTTC.

This clonotype was seen a few times. The gene calls are TRBV3-1 and TRBJ2-7; 8 bases agree with TRBD2. The CDR3 runs to 16 residues. The ends lost 0 bases at V and 5 bases at J; junction bases unmatched: 9. CDR1 is LGHDT and CDR2 is YNNKEL in the germline V gene (reference sequence). The CDR3 protein is CASSQESGSMSDEQYF. The CDR3 region has the DNA TGTGCCAGCAGCCAAGAAAGCGGGAGTATGTCTGACGAGCAGTACTTC.

This clonotype has just a few counts. The J gene is TRBJ2-1, the V gene TRBV10-3, with a weak D call TRBD2 (6 bases). The CDR3 length is 22 residues. Germline V gene data show CDR1 as ENHRY and CDR2 as SYGVKD. V was pared by 6 bases and J by 0 bases, with 33 bases between. The CDR3 sequence: CAISQWTSASEREGFSYNEQFF. In DNA, the CDR3 is TGTGCCATCAGCCAGTGGACATCTGCTAGCGAGAGAGAAGGATTCTCCTACAATGAGCAGTTCTTC.

V usage is TRBV27 and J usage is TRBJ2-7, with TRBD1 identical over 7 bases. Looked up from germline, CDR1 is MNHEY and CDR2 is SMNVEV (reference sequence). J lost 4 bases, V lost 5 bases, and 5 bases had no gene match. The CDR3 length is 13 residues. The CDR3 bases are TGTGCCAGCAGTGGGGGACAGAATTACGAGCAGTACTTC. Residues: CASSGGQNYEQYF.

This clonotype was seen more than once but under ten times. The V call is TRBV7-9, the J call TRBJ2-1, with D possibly TRBD2 on 6 matching bases. V was clipped by 1 base and J by 6 bases, with 16 bases between them. The CDR3 extends over 16 amino acids. The germline gives CDR1 SEHNR, CDR2 FQNEAQ (reference sequence). The DNA of the CDR3 is TGTGCCAGCAGCTTAGAGCAGCGCGGGAATCTCAATGAGCAGTTCTTC. As protein: CASSLEQRGNLNEQFF.

The CDR3 bases are TGTGCCAGCAGTTTAGCGCTTGGGGCAGATGGGCAATCCTACGAGCAGTACTTC. Its translation is CASSLALGADGQSYEQYF. V is TRBV12-3 or TRBV12-4 and J is TRBJ2-7, with D possibly TRBD1 on 5 matching bases. V was trimmed by 0 bases and J by 1 base, leaving 19 bases between them. This CDR3 is built from 18 residues.

Here the CDR3 DNA reads TGTGCCAGCAGCCCCCGGGCCTCCCCGGGTGAGCAGTTCTTC. Protein sequence: CASSPRASPGEQFF. The chain couples TRBV25-1 to TRBJ2-1; D uncertain. The CDR3 length is 14 residues. Germline V CDR1 and CDR2: MGHDK, SYGVNS. V was pared by 6 bases and J by 9 bases, with 18 bases between.

The V and J genes are TRBV5-6 and TRBJ2-2; D is possibly TRBD1 (6 bases). V lost 4 bases and J 0 bases, leaving 13 bases between the germline ends. CDR1 is SGHDT and CDR2 is YYEEEE in the germline V gene. This CDR3 contains 16 residues. CDR3 DNA: TGTGCCAGCAGCCTGGCAGGGGCCGCGAACACCGGGGAGCTGTTTTTT. Translating gives CASSLAGAANTGELFF.

This sequence joins TRBV5-1 and TRBJ2-1; a weak D match, TRBD2 (6 bases). Trimming removed 2 bases at V and 8 bases at J, with 14 bases between. This CDR3 contains 14 residues. The germline V gene has CDR1 SGHRS and CDR2 YFSETQ. CDR3 sequence: CASSLSGVMHEQFF. For the CDR3, the DNA is TGCGCCAGCAGCTTATCGGGAGTCATGCATGAGCAGTTCTTC.

This clonotype was found a few times. This chain joins TRBV27 and TRBJ2-4, with D unresolved. V was pared by 6 bases and J by 1 base, with 10 bases between. This CDR3 is built from 14 residues. Germline assignment: CDR1 MNHEY and CDR2 SMNVEV (reference sequence). The CDR3 region has the DNA TGTGCCAGCAGGACGTCCGGGGCCAAAAACATTCAGTACTTC. Its protein product is CASRTSGAKNIQYF.

This clonotype has just a few counts. The chain is built from TRBV20-1 and TRBJ1-6, with 7 bases fitting TRBD1. This CDR3 has 15 amino acids. V shed 1 base and J 7 bases; nucleotides not matched to a gene: 7. Germline assignment: CDR1 DFQATT and CDR2 SNEGSKA (reference sequence). CDR3 in amino acids: CSARARQGHNSPLHF. The CDR3 DNA follows: TGCAGTGCTAGAGCCCGACAGGGCCACAATTCACCCCTCCACTTT.

Comment on this clonotype: One junction end does not reproduce the germline sequence, and a read error may be involved. The rearrangement uses TRBV25-1 and TRBJ2-7; the match to TRBD2 covers 10 bases. The CDR3 covers 15 residues. CDR1 MGHDK and CDR2 SYGVNS come from the germline V gene. The CDR3 loop is CASSERTSGSYEQCF. Written as DNA, the CDR3 is TGTGCCAGCAGTGAAAGGACTAGCGGCTCCTACGAGCAGTGCTTC.

This chain joins TRBV29-1 and TRBJ2-1, with TRBD1 matching over 10 bases. Germline CDR1 SQVTM, CDR2 ANQGSEA. The CDR3 runs 18 residues. The V gene end was trimmed by 0 bases and the J gene end by 4 bases; junction bases not matched to a gene: 12. CDR3 bases: TGCAGCGTTGAAGATCCCTTTCGGACAGGGGGAATTTACAATGAGCAGTTCTTC. It is translated as CSVEDPFRTGGIYNEQFF.

The table lists this clonotype with many counts. The V gene is TRBV7-3, the J gene TRBJ1-2; no clear D gene. Trimming took 1 base from V and 3 from J, leaving 15 bases between them. CDR1 is SGHTA and CDR2 is FQGTGA in the germline V gene. The CDR3 is 16 amino acids. The CDR3 reads CASSLIGVPWDYGYTF. The DNA for the CDR3 is TGTGCCAGCAGCTTAATCGGGGTTCCCTGGGACTATGGCTACACCTTC.

This clonotype was seen only a few times. The rearrangement links TRBV9 to TRBJ2-1; 8 nucleotides align to TRBD2. Looked up from germline, CDR1 is SGDLS and CDR2 is YYNGEE. V gave up 0 bases and J gave up 8 bases; unmatched junction bases: 7. The CDR3 runs 15 residues. The CDR3 nucleotides read TGTGCCAGCAGCGTAGACGGGAGGGCCGGGGATGAGCAGTTCTTC. Its protein is CASSVDGRAGDEQFF.

This clonotype was detected a few times. The chain has TRBV7-9 and TRBJ2-7, with D tentatively TRBD2 (5 bases). Between the trimmed V and J ends, which lost 8 bases and 3 bases, there was a span of 8 bases. The germline gives CDR1 SEHNR, CDR2 FQNEAQ (reference sequence). This CDR3 comprises 11 residues. The CDR3 loop is CASEGSYEQYF. For the CDR3, the DNA is TGTGCCAGCGAGGGCAGCTACGAGCAGTACTTC.

CDR3: CASSVSGPELFF. CDR3 DNA: TGTGCCAGCAGCGTGTCGGGGCCGGAGCTGTTTTTT. The V gene is TRBV9, the J gene TRBJ2-2; D is perhaps TRBD1 or TRBD2 (5 bases each). V gave up 2 bases and J gave up 10 bases, with 9 bases separating them. Germline V lookup: CDR1 SGDLS, CDR2 YYNGEE. This CDR3 is 12 amino acids long.

The chain has TRBV27 and TRBJ2-7, with a weak D call TRBD1 (6 bases). V lost 7 bases and J lost 2, with 18 bases in between. The CDR3 runs to 15 residues. Germline V lookup: CDR1 MNHEY, CDR2 SMNVEV (reference sequence). CDR3 sequence reads: CASKWRGGVPYEQYF. The DNA for the CDR3 is TGTGCCAGCAAATGGAGAGGGGGAGTTCCCTACGAGCAGTACTTC.

The rearrangement links TRBV10-3 to TRBJ2-3; the D is unclear. The CDR3 runs to 15 residues. In germline, CDR1 is ENHRY, CDR2 SYGVKD. Trimming removed 8 bases from V and 3 bases from J, with 18 bases in between. The CDR3 here is CAIASSGTLTDTQYF. The CDR3 nucleotides read TGTGCCATCGCTTCTAGTGGAACACTGACAGATACGCAGTATTTT.